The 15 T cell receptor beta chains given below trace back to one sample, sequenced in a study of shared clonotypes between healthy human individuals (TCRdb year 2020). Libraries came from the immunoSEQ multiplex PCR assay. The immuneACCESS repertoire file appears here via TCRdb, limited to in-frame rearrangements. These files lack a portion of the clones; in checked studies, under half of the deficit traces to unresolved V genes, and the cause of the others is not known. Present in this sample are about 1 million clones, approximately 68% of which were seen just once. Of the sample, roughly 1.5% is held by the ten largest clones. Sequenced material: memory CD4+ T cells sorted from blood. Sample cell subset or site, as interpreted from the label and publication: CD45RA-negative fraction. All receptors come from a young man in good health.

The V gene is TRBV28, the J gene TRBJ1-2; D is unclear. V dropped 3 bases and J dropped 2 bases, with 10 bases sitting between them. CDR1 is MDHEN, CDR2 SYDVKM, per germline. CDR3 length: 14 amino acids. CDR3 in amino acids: CASSFGQRNYGYTF. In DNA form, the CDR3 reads TGTGCCAGCAGTTTTGGCCAGAGGAACTATGGCTACACCTTC.

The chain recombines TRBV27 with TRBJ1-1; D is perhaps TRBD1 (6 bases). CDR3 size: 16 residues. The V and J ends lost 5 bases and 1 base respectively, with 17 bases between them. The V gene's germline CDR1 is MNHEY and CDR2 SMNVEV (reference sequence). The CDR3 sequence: CASSPPRTAPNTEAFF. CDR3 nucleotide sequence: TGTGCCAGCAGTCCCCCCCGGACAGCGCCGAACACTGAAGCTTTCTTT.

CDR3 DNA: TGTGCCAGCAGCCGGGACAGTAACACCGGGGAGCTGTTTTTT. Protein product: CASSRDSNTGELFF. This sequence joins TRBV7-9 and TRBJ2-2; TRBD1 matches 7 bases. The CDR3 length is 14 residues. The trim removed 5 bases at V and 2 bases at J, leaving 2 bases unmatched. CDR1 and CDR2 (germline): SEHNR, FQNEAQ (reference sequence).

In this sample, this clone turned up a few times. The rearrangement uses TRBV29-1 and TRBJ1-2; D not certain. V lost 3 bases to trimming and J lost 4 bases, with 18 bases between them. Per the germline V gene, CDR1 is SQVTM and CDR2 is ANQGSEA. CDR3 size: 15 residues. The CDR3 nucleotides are TGCAGCGTTGATTCGATTGGTACAAGCGCCTATGGCTACACCTTC. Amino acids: CSVDSIGTSAYGYTF.

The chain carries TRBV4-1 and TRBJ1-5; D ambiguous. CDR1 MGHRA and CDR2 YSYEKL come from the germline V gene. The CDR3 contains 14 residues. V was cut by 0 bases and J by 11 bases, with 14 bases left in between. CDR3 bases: TGCGCCAGCAGCCAAGATTTAGGTACTCGGGCCCAGCATTTT. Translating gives CASSQDLGTRAQHF.

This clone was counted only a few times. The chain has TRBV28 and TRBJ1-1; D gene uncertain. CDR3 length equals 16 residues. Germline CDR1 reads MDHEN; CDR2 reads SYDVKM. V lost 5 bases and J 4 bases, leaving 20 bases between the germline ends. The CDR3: CASSPLKLLEGTEAFF. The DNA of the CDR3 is TGTGCCAGCAGTCCTCTTAAACTGCTGGAAGGCACTGAAGCTTTCTTT.

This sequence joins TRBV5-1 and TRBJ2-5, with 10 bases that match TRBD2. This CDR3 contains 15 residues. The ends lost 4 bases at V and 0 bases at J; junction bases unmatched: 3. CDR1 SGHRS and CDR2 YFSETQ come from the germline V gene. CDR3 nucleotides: TGCGCCAGCAGCCGGGGACTAGCGAACCAAGAGACCCAGTACTTC. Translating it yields CASSRGLANQETQYF. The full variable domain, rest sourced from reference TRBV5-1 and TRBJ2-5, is KAGVTQTPRYLIKTRGQQVTLSCSPISGHRSVSWYQQTPGQGLQFLFEYFSETQRNKGNFPGRFSGRQFSNSRSEMNVSTLELGDSALYLCASSRGLANQETQYFGPGTRLLVL.

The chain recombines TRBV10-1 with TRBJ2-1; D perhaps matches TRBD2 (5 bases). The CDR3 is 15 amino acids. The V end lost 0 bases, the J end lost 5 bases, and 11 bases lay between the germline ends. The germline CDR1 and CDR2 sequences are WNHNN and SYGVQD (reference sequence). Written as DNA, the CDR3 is TGCGCCAGCAGTGAGTCGAGAGGGCAGAACAATGAGCAGTTCTTC. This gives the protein CASSESRGQNNEQFF.

CDR3 in amino acids: CASSRSSQGGGYTF. In DNA form, the CDR3 reads TGCGCCAGCAGCCGCAGTTCCCAGGGAGGGGGCTACACCTTC. The chain recombines TRBV5-1 with TRBJ1-2; D is possibly TRBD1 (5 bases). The V and J ends lost 4 bases and 8 bases respectively, with 18 bases between them. Germline V CDR1 and CDR2: SGHRS, YFSETQ. The length of the CDR3 is 14 residues. The variable domain in full, completed from reference TRBV5-1 and TRBJ1-2, reads KAGVTQTPRYLIKTRGQQVTLSCSPISGHRSVSWYQQTPGQGLQFLFEYFSETQRNKGNFPGRFSGRQFSNSRSEMNVSTLELGDSALYLCASSRSSQGGGYTFGSGTRLTVV.

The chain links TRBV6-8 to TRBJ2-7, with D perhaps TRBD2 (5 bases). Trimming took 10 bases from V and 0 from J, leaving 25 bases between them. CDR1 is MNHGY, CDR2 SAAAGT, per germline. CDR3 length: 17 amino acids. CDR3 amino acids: CATHRSGVGSSSYEQYF. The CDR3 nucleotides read TGTGCCACCCACCGCTCGGGTGTGGGGAGTAGCTCCTACGAGCAGTACTTC.

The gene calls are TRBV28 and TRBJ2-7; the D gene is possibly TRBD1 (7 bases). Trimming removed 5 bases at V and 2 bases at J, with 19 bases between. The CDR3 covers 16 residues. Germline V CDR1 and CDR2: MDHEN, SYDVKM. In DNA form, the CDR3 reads TGTGCCAGCAGTCCCTCCCGGGCAGGGGGGACCTACGAGCAGTACTTC. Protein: CASSPSRAGGTYEQYF.

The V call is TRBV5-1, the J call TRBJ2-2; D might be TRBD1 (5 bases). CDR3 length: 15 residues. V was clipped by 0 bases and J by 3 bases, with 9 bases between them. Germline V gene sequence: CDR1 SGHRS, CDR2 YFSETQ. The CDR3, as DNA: TGCGCCAGCAGCTTGGAGGGGCCGGACACCGGGGAGCTGTTTTTT. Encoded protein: CASSLEGPDTGELFF.

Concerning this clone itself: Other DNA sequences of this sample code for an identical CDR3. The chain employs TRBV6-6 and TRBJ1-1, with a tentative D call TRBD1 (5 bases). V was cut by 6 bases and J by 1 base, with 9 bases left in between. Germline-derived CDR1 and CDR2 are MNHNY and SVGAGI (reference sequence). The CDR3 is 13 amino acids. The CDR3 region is CASSPQGNTEAFF. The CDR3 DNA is TGTGCCAGCAGCCCCCAGGGGAACACTGAAGCTTTCTTT.

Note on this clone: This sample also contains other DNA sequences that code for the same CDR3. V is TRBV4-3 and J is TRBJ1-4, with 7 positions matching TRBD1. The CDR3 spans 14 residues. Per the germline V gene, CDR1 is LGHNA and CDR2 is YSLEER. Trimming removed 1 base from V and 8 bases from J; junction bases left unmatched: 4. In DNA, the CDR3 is TGCGCCAGCAGCCAAGGACAGGGAGGGGAAAAACTGTTTTTT. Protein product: CASSQGQGGEKLFF.

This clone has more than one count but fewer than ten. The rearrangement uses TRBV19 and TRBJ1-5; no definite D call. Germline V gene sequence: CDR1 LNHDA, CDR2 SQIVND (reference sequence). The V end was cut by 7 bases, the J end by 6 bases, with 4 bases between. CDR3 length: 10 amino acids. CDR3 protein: CASNIQPQHF. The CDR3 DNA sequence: TGTGCCAGTAATATTCAGCCCCAGCATTTT. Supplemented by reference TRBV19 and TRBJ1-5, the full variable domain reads DGGITQSPKYLFRKEGQNVTLSCEQNLNHDAMYWYRQDPGQGLRLIYYSQIVNDFQKGDIAEGYSVSREKKESFPLTVTSAQKNPTAFYLCASNIQPQHFGDGTRLSIL.